This T cell receptor (beta chain) was obtained from a study of patients and donors after allogeneic stem cell transplantation. This clonotype was detected a few times. Each CDR3 protein is one row after TCRdb ran MiXCR on the RT-PCR reads. This table holds some 960,000 distinct CDR3 sequences, under 20% found once. Sample: blood, either unsorted or a sorted T cell fraction (not recorded which). The clonotype originates from a human donor who was either an allogeneic HSCT recipient or a stem cell or donor lymphocyte infusion donor (not recorded which). It is not recorded whose cells these are; they may come from a transplant donor.

For the CDR3, the DNA is TGTGCCAGCAGCCCGAGACTAGCGGGGCCGAACACCGGGGAGCTGTTTTTT. It yields the protein CASSPRLAGPNTGELFF. The rearrangement links TRBV5-5 to TRBJ2-2, with 11 bases fitting TRBD2. V was clipped by 4 bases and J by 0 bases; unmatched bases: 5. Germline values: CDR1 SGHKS, CDR2 YYEKEE (reference sequence). The CDR3 has 17 amino acids.